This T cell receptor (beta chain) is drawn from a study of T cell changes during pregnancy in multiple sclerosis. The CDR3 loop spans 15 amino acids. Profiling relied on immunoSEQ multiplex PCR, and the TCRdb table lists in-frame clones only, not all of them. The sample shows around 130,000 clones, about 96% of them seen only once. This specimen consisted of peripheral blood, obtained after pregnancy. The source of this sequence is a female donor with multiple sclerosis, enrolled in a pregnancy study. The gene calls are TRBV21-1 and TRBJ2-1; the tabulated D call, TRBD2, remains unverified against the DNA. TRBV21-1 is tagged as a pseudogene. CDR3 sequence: CASNKGAGVPNEQFF. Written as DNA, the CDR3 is TGTGCCAGCAACAAAGGGGCGGGAGTTCCCAATGAGCAGTTCTTC.